This is a list of T cell receptor beta chains from one sample in a study of vaccination and CD4 T cells after COVID-19. TCRdb processed the PCR reads anew with MiXCR; each CDR3 protein has one entry. In the table there are fewer than 20,000 distinct CDR3 sequences, 30% to 40% of which are singletons. No antigen is known for these receptors. The source was CD4+ T cells from blood, cultured in vitro, collected before SARS-CoV-2 vaccination. The receptors were gathered from a human donor who had recovered from COVID-19. CDR3s include the opening cysteine and the closing phenylalanine or tryptophan. Each record gives: J gene, V gene, CDR3 protein.

TRBJ2-2 | TRBV7-9 | CASSLRTPFNTGELFF
TRBJ1-1 | TRBV19 | CASSIIQGRGNTEAFF
TRBJ2-4 | TRBV20-1 | CSARESGTGTKNIQYF
TRBJ1-5 | TRBV6-5 | CASSYLSGNQPQHF
TRBJ1-4 | TRBV20-1 | CSVPGGGDEKLFF
TRBJ2-7 | TRBV27 | CASSLSRGSSYEQYF
TRBJ1-2 | TRBV20-1 | CSARDRGGQGGYTF
TRBJ2-5 | TRBV6-1 | CASSRARASQETQYF
TRBJ1-5 | TRBV19 | CATMPDRNNQPQHF
TRBJ2-7 | TRBV4-1 | CASSRGLLYEQYF
TRBJ1-6 | TRBV6-1 | CASSRDRDSSPLHF
TRBJ2-3 | TRBV6-1 | CASRPLTSGGAVLTDTQYF
TRBJ2-3 | TRBV10-3 | CAISETWTSGGATDTQYF
TRBJ1-5 | TRBV10-1 | CASSESPDQPQHF
TRBJ1-2 | TRBV6-1 | CASSEGQGYGYTF
TRBJ2-2 | TRBV7-8 | CASRGKRNTGELFF
TRBJ1-1 | TRBV7-8 | CASSPVMRGLNTEAFF
TRBJ2-1 | TRBV20-1 | CSAARGLGEQFF
TRBJ1-1 | TRBV15 | CATSRDRRLEAFF
TRBJ1-2 | TRBV7-2 | CASSLAGPGDGGGYTF